These 30 T cell receptor beta chains were all obtained from the same sample, sequenced in a study of Tregs in tolerant kidney transplant recipients. The data were produced by immunoSEQ multiplex PCR, yet TCRdb's version contains in-frame clones alone and is incomplete. The sample yields about 240,000 clones, about 80% seen once. Sample: CD4+ T cells from blood. The receptors originated from a human donor in good health.

This chain uses TRBV7-3 with TRBJ1-1; D perhaps matches TRBD1 (5 bases). There are 15 residues in the CDR3. The V and J ends lost 2 bases and 4 bases respectively, with 14 bases between them. CDR1 and CDR2 (germline): SGHTA, FQGTGA. The CDR3 here is CASSLERGLGTEAFF. CDR3 nucleotides: TGTGCCAGCAGCTTAGAGAGGGGCTTGGGCACTGAAGCTTTCTTT.

The chain employs TRBV7-8 and TRBJ2-7, with 7 bases lining up with TRBD2. Germline values: CDR1 SGHVS, CDR2 FQNEAQ. Trimming at V came to 5 bases and at J to 2 bases, leaving 9 bases not matched to a gene. This CDR3 is built from 15 residues. The CDR3 is CASSHRLAEAYEQYF. The CDR3, as DNA: TGTGCCAGCAGCCATCGACTAGCCGAAGCCTACGAGCAGTACTTC.

V and J are TRBV5-1 and TRBJ1-5; D not resolved. The CDR3 loop spans 16 amino acids. In germline, CDR1 is SGHRS, CDR2 YFSETQ. With 0 bases removed from V and 0 bases from J, the gap between germline ends came to 10 bases. This CDR3 reads CASSLGYGNSNQPQHF. In DNA, the CDR3 is TGCGCCAGCAGCTTGGGGTATGGGAATAGCAATCAGCCCCAGCATTTT.

This clone was counted once. The chain employs TRBV2 and TRBJ2-3; TRBD2 matches 10 bases. The germline CDR1 and CDR2 sequences are SNHLY and FYNNEI. The CDR3 runs to 15 residues. The V gene end was trimmed by 6 bases and the J gene end by 4 bases; junction bases not matched to a gene: 7. The CDR3 coding sequence is TGTGCCAGCAGACCCTCTAGCGGGAGCGCAGATACGCAGTATTTT. Translating gives CASRPSSGSADTQYF.

The chain links TRBV5-1 to TRBJ2-7, with D perhaps TRBD2 (6 bases). The V gene lost 0 bases and the J gene lost 2 bases, with 9 bases spanning the gap. This CDR3 contains 14 residues. Germline CDR1 is SGHRS and CDR2 is YFSETQ. The CDR3 protein is CASSLEGGAYEQYF. CDR3 in DNA: TGCGCCAGCAGCTTGGAGGGAGGAGCCTACGAGCAGTACTTC.

The chain employs TRBV9 and TRBJ2-1; D is uncertain. The CDR3 is made up of 13 amino acids. The germline gives CDR1 SGDLS, CDR2 YYNGEE. Trimming shortened V by 0 bases and J by 4 bases, and 5 bases separated the two germline ends. CDR3 sequence (DNA): TGTGCCAGCAGCGTAGCCCGATACAATGAGCAGTTCTTC. Protein sequence: CASSVARYNEQFF.

The chain is built from TRBV27 and TRBJ1-1; maybe TRBD1 (6 bases). The CDR3 covers 13 residues. Trimming cost V 3 bases and J 7 bases, with 12 bases left between them. Germline CDR1 and CDR2: MNHEY and SMNVEV (reference sequence). The CDR3 region is CASSLGGFGEAFF. In DNA form, the CDR3 reads TGTGCCAGCAGTTTGGGGGGCTTCGGTGAAGCTTTCTTT.

The chain joins TRBV6-5 to TRBJ2-7, with 8 bases that match TRBD1. This CDR3 has 15 amino acids. Germline V gene data show CDR1 as MNHEY and CDR2 as SVGAGI. V trimming: 4 bases; J trimming: 4 bases; junction bases outside the gene matches: 9. CDR3 DNA sequence: TGTGCCAGCAGTTTCTACAGGGGGAATCGGTACGAGCAGTACTTC. It codes for CASSFYRGNRYEQYF.

This chain links TRBV2 with TRBJ2-2; the D is unclear. Trimming took 4 bases from V and 6 from J, leaving 3 bases between them. The CDR3 spans 11 residues. The germline gives CDR1 SNHLY, CDR2 FYNNEI. The CDR3 loop reads CASSVPGELFF. Here the CDR3 DNA reads TGTGCCAGCAGTGTTCCCGGGGAGCTGTTTTTT.

The CDR3 protein is CASSYGSPGGYGYTF. The CDR3 DNA sequence: TGTGCCAGCAGTTATGGGTCGCCGGGAGGATATGGCTACACCTTC. This chain joins TRBV6-6 and TRBJ1-2; unclear D gene. Germline CDR1 and CDR2: MNHNY and SVGAGI (reference sequence). The CDR3 contains 15 residues. Trimming stripped 3 bases from V and 5 bases from J, with 16 bases between.

This rearrangement joins TRBV19 to TRBJ1-3; 11 bases are a match to TRBD1. This CDR3 is built from 16 residues. V lost 5 bases and J lost 4; bases outside the gene matches: 7. The V gene's germline CDR1 is LNHDA and CDR2 SQIVND (reference sequence). CDR3 region: CASSLRTGGNGNTIYF. Written as DNA, the CDR3 is TGTGCCAGTAGTCTCCGGACAGGGGGCAACGGAAACACCATATATTTT.

Concerning this clone itself: The sample contains more than one DNA sequence encoding this CDR3. The chain carries TRBV15 and TRBJ1-5, with no clear D. The CDR3 has 14 residues. Trimming pared 3 bases from V and 7 bases from J, leaving 13 bases between. Germline-derived CDR1 and CDR2 are LNHNV and YYDKDF (reference sequence). The CDR3 sequence: CATSRRGGYQPQHF. The DNA of the CDR3 is TGTGCCACCAGCAGGCGTGGCGGGTACCAGCCCCAGCATTTT.

This clone was seen only once. This rearrangement joins TRBV2 to TRBJ1-4; a weak D match, TRBD1 (5 bases). Per the germline V gene, CDR1 is SNHLY and CDR2 is FYNNEI. Trimming removed 0 bases from V and 3 bases from J, with 14 bases in between. CDR3 length: 17 amino acids. The CDR3 sequence is CASSEAGRLAANEKLFF. The CDR3 DNA follows: TGTGCCAGCAGTGAAGCGGGACGGCTGGCTGCTAATGAAAAACTGTTTTTT.

This clone is a singleton in its sample. In nucleotides, the CDR3 is TGCGCCAGCAATCCCGGTTGGAGCACAGATACGCAGTATTTT. It yields the protein CASNPGWSTDTQYF. The chain couples TRBV5-1 to TRBJ2-3; D ambiguous. The CDR3 extends over 14 amino acids. Germline V gives CDR1 SGHRS, CDR2 YFSETQ. Trimming removed 6 bases at V and 0 bases at J, with 11 bases between. Using reference TRBV5-1 and TRBJ2-3 for the parts outside the CDR3, the full variable domain is KAGVTQTPRYLIKTRGQQVTLSCSPISGHRSVSWYQQTPGQGLQFLFEYFSETQRNKGNFPGRFSGRQFSNSRSEMNVSTLELGDSALYLCASNPGWSTDTQYFGPGTRLTVL.

This chain joins TRBV5-5 and TRBJ2-4; D is perhaps TRBD2 (6 bases). CDR3 length equals 13 residues. Germline assignment: CDR1 SGHKS and CDR2 YYEKEE (reference sequence). V was cut by 0 bases and J by 9 bases, with 10 bases left in between. The CDR3, as DNA: TGTGCCAGCAGCTTGGGAACAGCGGGCATTCAGTACTTC. Amino acid sequence: CASSLGTAGIQYF.

The CDR3 spells CASKRDNNYGYTF. The CDR3 DNA sequence: TGTGCCAGCAAAAGGGACAATAACTATGGCTACACCTTC. The V call is TRBV2, the J call TRBJ1-2; tentative D call: TRBD1 (6 bases). There are 13 residues in the CDR3. Trimming stripped 7 bases from V and 1 base from J, with 10 bases between. Germline V gene lookup returns CDR1 SNHLY and CDR2 FYNNEI.

The chain employs TRBV6-1 and TRBJ1-5, with D perhaps TRBD1 (5 bases). CDR1 and CDR2 (germline): MNHNS, SASEGT. Trimming left V 4 bases short and J 2 bases short, with 12 bases between. The CDR3 extends over 15 amino acids. The CDR3 loop is CASSVGGGGNQPQHF. The CDR3, as DNA: TGTGCCAGCAGTGTTGGGGGAGGTGGCAATCAGCCCCAGCATTTT.

The gene calls are TRBV29-1 and TRBJ1-2; tentatively, D is TRBD1 (6 bases). V lost 4 bases and J lost 7, with 22 bases in between. CDR1 and CDR2 from the germline V gene are SQVTM and ANQGSEA. The CDR3 is 15 amino acids. CDR3 sequence: CSVVPRGADLGGYTF. CDR3 DNA sequence: TGCAGCGTTGTCCCCCGGGGGGCGGATCTGGGTGGCTACACCTTC.

This chain joins TRBV19 and TRBJ2-1; maybe TRBD1 (5 bases). The V end was cut by 7 bases, the J end by 0 bases, with 10 bases between. Germline lookup yields CDR1 LNHDA and CDR2 SQIVND (reference sequence). The CDR3 extends over 14 amino acids. The chain's CDR3 is CASIRGSSYNEQFF. In nucleotides, the CDR3 is TGTGCCAGTATAAGGGGTAGCTCCTACAATGAGCAGTTCTTC.

The chain is built from TRBV5-1 and TRBJ2-2, with 9 nucleotides matching TRBD1. The germline V gene encodes CDR1 SGHRS and CDR2 YFSETQ. The CDR3 totals 15 residues. V shed 7 bases and J 5 bases; nucleotides not matched to a gene: 9. The CDR3 loop reads CASEKQGAQTGELFF. The CDR3, as DNA: TGCGCCAGCGAAAAACAGGGGGCGCAGACCGGGGAGCTGTTTTTT.

The chain carries TRBV7-8 and TRBJ1-1, with D unclear. The CDR3 contains 13 residues. CDR1 SGHVS and CDR2 FQNEAQ come from the germline V gene. V was shortened by 1 base and J by 3 bases, with 6 bases between the two germline ends. The CDR3 sequence: CASSLVSHTEAFF. The CDR3 nucleotides read TGTGCCAGCAGCTTAGTCTCCCACACTGAAGCTTTCTTT. Full variable domain (missing parts from reference TRBV7-8 and TRBJ1-1): GAGVSQSPRYKVAKRGQDVALRCDPISGHVSLFWYQQALGQGPEFLTYFQNEAQLDKSGLPSDRFFAERPEGSVSTLKIQRTQQEDSAVYLCASSLVSHTEAFFGQGTRLTVV.

This clone appeared a single time. The CDR3 region has the DNA TGTGCCAGCAGTGGCAGGGGCAGCAATCAGCCCCAGCATTTT. This sequence encodes CASSGRGSNQPQHF. The genes are TRBV6-1 and TRBJ1-5; D perhaps matches TRBD1 (6 bases). This CDR3 is built from 14 residues. The germline V gene encodes CDR1 MNHNS and CDR2 SASEGT. Trimming removed 4 bases at V and 1 base at J, with 8 bases between.

This chain connects TRBV7-2 to TRBJ2-2; D remains ambiguous. CDR3 length equals 14 residues. The germline V gene encodes CDR1 SGHTA and CDR2 FQGNSA. Trimming stripped 1 base from V and 4 bases from J, with 7 bases between. The DNA of the CDR3 is TGTGCCAGCAGCTTAGGCCGTATCACCGGGGAGCTGTTTTTT. Translating gives CASSLGRITGELFF.

This rearrangement joins TRBV7-8 to TRBJ1-1, with D uncertain. Deletions cut 0 bases from V and 1 base from J, with 9 bases between. Germline values: CDR1 SGHVS, CDR2 FQNEAQ. The CDR3 sequence is 15 residues long. CDR3 DNA sequence: TGTGCCAGCAGCTTAGCGTGGGCGGGGAACACTGAAGCTTTCTTT. This codes for CASSLAWAGNTEAFF.

The genes are TRBV11-3 and TRBJ1-1; D not certain. CDR1 is SGHNT, CDR2 YENEEA, per germline. The CDR3 runs to 13 residues. The V gene lost 3 bases and the J gene lost 1 base, with 6 bases spanning the gap. CDR3 DNA: TGTGCCAGCAGCTTTTCCAGGAACACTGAAGCTTTCTTT. Protein: CASSFSRNTEAFF.

This chain uses TRBV6-5 with TRBJ2-3; 9 nucleotides line up with TRBD2. The junction had 8 bases not matched to a gene; V was cut back by 7 bases and J by 6 bases. This CDR3 is 14 amino acids long. Germline V gene sequence: CDR1 MNHEY, CDR2 SVGAGI. The CDR3 nucleotides are TGTGCCAGCAAACGCGGGGGGGCTCTGGATACGCAGTATTTT. Residues: CASKRGGALDTQYF.

This sequence joins TRBV27 and TRBJ2-3; D is unresolved. Trimming removed 6 bases at V and 3 bases at J, with 13 bases between. CDR3 length: 14 amino acids. The germline V gene has CDR1 MNHEY and CDR2 SMNVEV (reference sequence). CDR3 sequence reads: CASRTHYLTDTQYF. CDR3 DNA sequence: TGTGCCAGCAGAACCCATTATCTGACAGATACGCAGTATTTT.

The rearrangement links TRBV11-3 to TRBJ2-7; no clear D. Germline V gene data show CDR1 as SGHNT and CDR2 as YENEEA. V was clipped by 5 bases and J by 2 bases, with 10 bases between them. The CDR3 has 13 residues. As DNA, the CDR3 is TGTGCCAGCAGCCCCGGGCCGACCTACGAGCAGTACTTC. This encodes CASSPGPTYEQYF.

The chain combines TRBV1 with TRBJ2-3; TRBD2, the table's D call, was not compared with the DNA. TRBV1 is marked as a pseudogene. The CDR3 totals 18 residues. In DNA form, the CDR3 reads TGCACCAGCAGCCAAGAGCGGGGGACTAGCGGGAAGTTTCATACGCAGTATTTT. It is translated as CTSSQERGTSGKFHTQYF.

The V gene is TRBV7-3, the J gene TRBJ2-1, with TRBD2 matching 7 bases. Trimming cost V 7 bases and J 0 bases; bases outside gene matches: 6. CDR1 is SGHTA, CDR2 FQGTGA, per germline. This CDR3 is 15 amino acids long. In nucleotides, the CDR3 is TGTGCCAGCAACCTAGCGGCGAGCTCCTACAATGAGCAGTTCTTC. Translation gives CASNLAASSYNEQFF.